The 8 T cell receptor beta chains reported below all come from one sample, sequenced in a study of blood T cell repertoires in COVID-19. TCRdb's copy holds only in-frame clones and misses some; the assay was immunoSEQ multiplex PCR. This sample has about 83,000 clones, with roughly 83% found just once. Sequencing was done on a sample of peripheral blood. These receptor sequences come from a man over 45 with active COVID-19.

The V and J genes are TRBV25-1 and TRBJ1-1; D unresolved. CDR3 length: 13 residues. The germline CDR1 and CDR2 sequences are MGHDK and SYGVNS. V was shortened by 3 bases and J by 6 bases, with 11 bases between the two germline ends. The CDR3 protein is CASSDLQRAEAFF. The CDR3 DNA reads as TGTGCCAGCAGTGACTTACAACGGGCTGAAGCTTTCTTT. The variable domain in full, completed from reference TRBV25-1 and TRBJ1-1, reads EADIYQTPRYLVIGTGKKITLECSQTMGHDKMYWYQQDPGMELHLIHYSYGVNSTEKGDLSSESTVSRIRTEHFPLTLESARPSHTSQYLCASSDLQRAEAFFGQGTRLTVV.

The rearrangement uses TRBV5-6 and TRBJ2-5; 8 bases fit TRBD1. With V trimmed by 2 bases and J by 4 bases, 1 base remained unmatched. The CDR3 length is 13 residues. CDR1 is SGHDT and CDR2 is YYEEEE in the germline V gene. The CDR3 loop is CASSFGQGETQYF. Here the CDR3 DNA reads TGTGCCAGCAGCTTCGGACAGGGAGAGACCCAGTACTTC.

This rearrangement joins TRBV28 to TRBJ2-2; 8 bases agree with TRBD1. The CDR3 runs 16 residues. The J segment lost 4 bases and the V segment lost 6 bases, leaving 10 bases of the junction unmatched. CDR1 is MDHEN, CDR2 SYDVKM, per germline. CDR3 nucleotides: TGTGCCAGCAGCCTCCGCTCGACAGGGGCCACCGGGGAGCTGTTTTTT. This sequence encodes CASSLRSTGATGELFF.

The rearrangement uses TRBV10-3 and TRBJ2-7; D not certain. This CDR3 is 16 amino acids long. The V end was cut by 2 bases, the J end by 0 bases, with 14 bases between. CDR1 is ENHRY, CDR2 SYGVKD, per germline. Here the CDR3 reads CAISETKPTISYEQYF. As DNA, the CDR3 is TGTGCCATCAGTGAGACGAAACCCACTATCTCCTACGAGCAGTACTTC.

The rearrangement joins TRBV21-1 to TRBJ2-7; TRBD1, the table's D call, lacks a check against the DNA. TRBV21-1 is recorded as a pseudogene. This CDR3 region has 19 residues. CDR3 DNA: TGTGCCAGCACTGGGGACAGGGGTCCACGGGCGGGAGGCGAATACGAGCAGTACTTC. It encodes CASTGDRGPRAGGEYEQYF.

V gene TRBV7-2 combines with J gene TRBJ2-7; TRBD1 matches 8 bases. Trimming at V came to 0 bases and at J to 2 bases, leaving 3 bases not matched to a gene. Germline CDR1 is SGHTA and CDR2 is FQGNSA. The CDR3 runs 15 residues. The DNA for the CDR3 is TGTGCCAGCAGCTTAGCCGGACAGGGAGCCTACGAGCAGTACTTC. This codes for CASSLAGQGAYEQYF.

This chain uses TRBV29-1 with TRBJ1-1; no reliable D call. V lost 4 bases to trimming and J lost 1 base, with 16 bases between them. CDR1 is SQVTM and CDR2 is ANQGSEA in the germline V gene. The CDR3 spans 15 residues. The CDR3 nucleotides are TGCAGCGTTGTGGCCAGCCGAGGGCCGAACACTGAAGCTTTCTTT. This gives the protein CSVVASRGPNTEAFF.

The CDR3, as DNA: TGTGCCAGCAGCCCCGAAGGGGGACCCTACGAGCAGTACTTC. This sequence encodes CASSPEGGPYEQYF. V usage is TRBV11-1 and J usage is TRBJ2-7, with D possibly TRBD1 on 6 matching bases. The CDR3 is made up of 14 amino acids. V lost 5 bases and J lost 2, with 13 bases in between. Germline CDR1 SGHAT, CDR2 FQDESV (reference sequence).